This T cell receptor (beta chain) was identified during a study of metastatic and nonmetastatic thyroid tumors. On the study more broadly: Across peripheral blood and tumor or nodule tissue samples taken from malignant and benign thyroid patients, the repertoires were compared with one another. Study results and caveats: Significantly greater TCR beta diversity was reportedly found in malignant thyroid tumors than in benign nodules (in blood and tumor).

This clone was counted ten times or more. Its specificity is unknown. In germline, CDR1 is DFQATT, CDR2 SNEGSKA (reference sequence). Trimming removed 4 bases from V and 2 bases from J; junction bases left unmatched: 4. This CDR3 is built from 15 residues. Ahead of thyroid surgery, no patient had received treatment of any kind. Per the original data handling: The study took CDR3 differences across clinicopathological groups and made a distant-metastasis classifier for papillary thyroid cancer from them. TCRdb re-processed the PCR reads through MiXCR. The V and J calls were determined by TCRdb, not by the authors. The sample carries under 25,000 clones, approximately 13% recorded once.

J is TRBJ2-3 and V is TRBV20-1; TRBD2 matches at 12 bases. The sequence was obtained from a female donor with papillary thyroid cancer or a benign thyroid nodule (not recorded which). Some clones in this sample may be carry-over from other donors' samples. The sample comprised blood. The CDR3 DNA sequence: TGCAGTGCTAAAGGACTAGCGGGGACCACAGATACGCAGTATTTT. It encodes CSAKGLAGTTDTQYF.